This T cell receptor beta chain is from a study of CD8 T cells in ankylosing spondylitis. Overall study results and limits: In ankylosing spondylitis blood, a motif of several highly homologous TCR beta variants appeared characteristic. Clones linked to disease were reported to show significant enrichment in matched ankylosing spondylitis synovial fluid.

Germline CDR1 and CDR2: SGHTS and YDEGEE. The ends were cut back, 1 base at V and 7 bases at J, with 8 bases in the middle. This CDR3 contains 12 residues. Scientists made TCR beta libraries using quantitative 5'-RACE with molecular barcodes. One entry per CDR3 protein, called by TCRdb with MiXCR from the 5' RACE reads. Here the sample spans about 130,000 distinct CDR3 sequences, more than 15% being singletons. In the case of this clonotype: Its cognate antigen is unknown.

The sample consisted of blood, either unsorted or a sorted T cell fraction (not recorded which). This TCR was sampled from a male donor with ankylosing spondylitis. The chain couples TRBV5-8 to TRBJ1-2; D perhaps matches TRBD1 (5 bases). CDR3 DNA sequence: TGTGCCAGCAGCTTGATAGGGGCTGGCTACACCTTC. This encodes CASSLIGAGYTF.